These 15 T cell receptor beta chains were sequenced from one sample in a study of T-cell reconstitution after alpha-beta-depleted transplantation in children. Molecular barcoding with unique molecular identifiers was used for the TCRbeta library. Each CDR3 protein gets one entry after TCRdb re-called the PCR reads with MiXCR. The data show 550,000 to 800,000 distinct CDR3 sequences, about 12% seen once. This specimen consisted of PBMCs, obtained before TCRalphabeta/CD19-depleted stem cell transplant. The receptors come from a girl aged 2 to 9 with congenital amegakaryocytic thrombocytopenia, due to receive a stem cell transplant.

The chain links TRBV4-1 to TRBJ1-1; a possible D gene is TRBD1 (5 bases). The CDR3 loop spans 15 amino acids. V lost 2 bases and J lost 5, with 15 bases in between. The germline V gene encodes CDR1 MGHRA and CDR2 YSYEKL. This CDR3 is CASSQNSGGGTEAFF. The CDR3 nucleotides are TGCGCCAGCAGCCAAAATTCCGGGGGAGGGACTGAAGCTTTCTTT.

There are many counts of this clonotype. The chain's CDR3 is CASRVDRLSGNTIYF. For the CDR3, the DNA is TGTGCCAGCCGGGTAGATAGACTCTCTGGAAACACCATATATTTT. This chain uses TRBV7-9 with TRBJ1-3, with no clear D. CDR3 length equals 15 residues. The V and J ends lost 8 bases and 0 bases respectively, with 14 bases between them. In germline, CDR1 is SEHNR, CDR2 FQNEAQ (reference sequence).

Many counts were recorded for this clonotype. CDR3 region: CSVGVAGVAGENEQFF. In DNA form, the CDR3 reads TGCAGCGTTGGAGTAGCAGGAGTAGCGGGAGAGAATGAGCAGTTCTTC. This chain joins TRBV29-1 and TRBJ2-1, with 9 bases aligning to TRBD2. Germline-derived CDR1 and CDR2 are SQVTM and ANQGSEA. The length of the CDR3 is 16 residues. Trimming removed 4 bases from V and 7 bases from J; junction bases left unmatched: 14.

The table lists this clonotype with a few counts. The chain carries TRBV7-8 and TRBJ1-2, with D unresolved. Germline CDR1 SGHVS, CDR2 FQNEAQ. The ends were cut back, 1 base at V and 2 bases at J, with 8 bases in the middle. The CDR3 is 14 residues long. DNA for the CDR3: TGTGCCAGCAGCTTAGTCCCCAGCAACTATGGCTACACCTTC. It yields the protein CASSLVPSNYGYTF.

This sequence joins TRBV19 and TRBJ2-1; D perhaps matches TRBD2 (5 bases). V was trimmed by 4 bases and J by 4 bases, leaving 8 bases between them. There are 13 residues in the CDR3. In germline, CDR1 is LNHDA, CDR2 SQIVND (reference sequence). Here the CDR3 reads CASSTGLYNEQFF. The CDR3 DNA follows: TGTGCCAGTAGTACAGGACTGTACAATGAGCAGTTCTTC.

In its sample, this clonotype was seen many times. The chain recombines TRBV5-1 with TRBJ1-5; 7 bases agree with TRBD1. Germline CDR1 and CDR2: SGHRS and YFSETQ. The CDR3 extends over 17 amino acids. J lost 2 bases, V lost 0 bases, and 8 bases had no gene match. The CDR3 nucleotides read TGCGCCAGCAGCTTGGAGAGGGGGCAGGGTGGCAATCAGCCCCAGCATTTT. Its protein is CASSLERGQGGNQPQHF.

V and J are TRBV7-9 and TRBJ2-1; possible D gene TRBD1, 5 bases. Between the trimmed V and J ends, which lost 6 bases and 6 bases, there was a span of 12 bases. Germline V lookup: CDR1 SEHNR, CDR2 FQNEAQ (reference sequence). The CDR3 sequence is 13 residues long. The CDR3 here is CASRTAVFNEQFF. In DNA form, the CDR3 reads TGTGCCAGCAGGACAGCAGTATTCAATGAGCAGTTCTTC.

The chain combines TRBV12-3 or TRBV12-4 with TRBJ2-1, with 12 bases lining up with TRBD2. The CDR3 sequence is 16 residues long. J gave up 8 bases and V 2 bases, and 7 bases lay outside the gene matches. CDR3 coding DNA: TGTGCCAGCAGTTTATATCTAGCGGGAGGGCCTGATGAGCAGTTCTTC. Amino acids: CASSLYLAGGPDEQFF.

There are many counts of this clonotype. CDR3 protein: CASSQLAGAEQFF. The CDR3 nucleotides are TGTGCCAGCAGCCAACTAGCGGGGGCTGAGCAGTTCTTC. This chain connects TRBV12-3 or TRBV12-4 to TRBJ2-1; 11 positions match TRBD2. J was trimmed by 9 bases and V by 6 bases; bases with no gene match: 4. The CDR3 runs to 13 residues.

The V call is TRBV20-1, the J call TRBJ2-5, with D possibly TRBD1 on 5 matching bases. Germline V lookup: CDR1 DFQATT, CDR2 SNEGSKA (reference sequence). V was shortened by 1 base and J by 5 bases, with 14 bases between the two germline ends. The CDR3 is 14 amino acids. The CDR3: CSARATPGAETQYF. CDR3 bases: TGCAGTGCTAGAGCGACCCCTGGGGCGGAGACCCAGTACTTC.

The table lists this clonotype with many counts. As DNA, the CDR3 is TGTGCCAGCAGTTCGGGACTAGCGGACGACAATGAGCAGTTCTTC. Its translation: CASSSGLADDNEQFF. The chain joins TRBV12-3 or TRBV12-4 to TRBJ2-1; 11 bases map to TRBD2. The junction had 4 bases not matched to a gene; V was cut back by 4 bases and J by 5 bases. The CDR3 has 15 amino acids.

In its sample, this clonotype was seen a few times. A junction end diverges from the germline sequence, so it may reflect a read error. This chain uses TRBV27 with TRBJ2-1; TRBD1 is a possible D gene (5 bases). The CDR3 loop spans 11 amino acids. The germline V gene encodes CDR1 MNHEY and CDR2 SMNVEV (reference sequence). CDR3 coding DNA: TGTGCCAGCAGTAGAACGGACACATTGGTCTTC. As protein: CASSRTDTLVF.

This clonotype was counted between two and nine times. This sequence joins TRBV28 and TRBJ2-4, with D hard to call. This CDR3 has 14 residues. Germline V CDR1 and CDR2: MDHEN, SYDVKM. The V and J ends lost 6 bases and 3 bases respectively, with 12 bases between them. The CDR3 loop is CASRRPYVKNIQYF. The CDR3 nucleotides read TGTGCCAGCAGAAGGCCGTACGTCAAAAACATTCAGTACTTC.

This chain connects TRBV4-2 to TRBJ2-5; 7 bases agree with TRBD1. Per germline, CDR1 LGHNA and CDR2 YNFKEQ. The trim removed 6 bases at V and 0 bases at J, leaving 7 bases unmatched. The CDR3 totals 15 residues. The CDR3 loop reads CASSAPGQNQETQYF. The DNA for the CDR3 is TGTGCCAGCAGTGCTCCGGGACAGAACCAAGAGACCCAGTACTTC.

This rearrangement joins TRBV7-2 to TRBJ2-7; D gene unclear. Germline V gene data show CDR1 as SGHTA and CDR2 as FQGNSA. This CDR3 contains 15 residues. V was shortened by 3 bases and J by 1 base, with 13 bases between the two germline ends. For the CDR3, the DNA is TGTGCCAGCAGCTTTGCAGTACCGGGTTCCTACGAGCAGTACTTC. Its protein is CASSFAVPGSYEQYF.